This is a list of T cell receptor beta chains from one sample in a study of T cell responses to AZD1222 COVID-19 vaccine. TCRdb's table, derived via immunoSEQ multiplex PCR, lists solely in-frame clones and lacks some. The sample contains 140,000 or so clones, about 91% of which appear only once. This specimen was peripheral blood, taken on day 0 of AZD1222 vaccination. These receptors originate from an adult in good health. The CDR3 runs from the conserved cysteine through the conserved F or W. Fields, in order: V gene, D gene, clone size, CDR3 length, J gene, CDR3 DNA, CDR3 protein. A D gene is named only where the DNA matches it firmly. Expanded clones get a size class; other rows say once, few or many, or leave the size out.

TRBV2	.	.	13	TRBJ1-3	TGTGCCAGCAAGGGAGGGGCCGGAAACACCATATATTTT	CASKGGAGNTIYF
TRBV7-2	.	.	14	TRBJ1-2	TGTGCCAGCAGCTTACCACCTACCTCCTATGGCTACACCTTC	CASSLPPTSYGYTF
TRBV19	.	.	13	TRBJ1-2	TGTGCCAGTGCGATAGGGGCCCACTATGGCTACACCTTC	CASAIGAHYGYTF
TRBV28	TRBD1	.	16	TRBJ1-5	TGTGCCAGCAGCAGCAACAGGGGATCGAGCAATCAGCCCCAGCATTTT	CASSSNRGSSNQPQHF
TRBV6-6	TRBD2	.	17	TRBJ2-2	TGTGCCAGCAGTCCCAAGGGACTAGCGGCGAACACCGGGGAGCTGTTTTTT	CASSPKGLAANTGELFF
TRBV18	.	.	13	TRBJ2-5	TGTGCCAGCTCACTGGGACTTAAAGAGACCCAGTACTTC	CASSLGLKETQYF
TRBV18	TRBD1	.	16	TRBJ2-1	TGTGCCAGCTCACCACCCGGGACAGGGGGCTACAATGAGCAGTTCTTC	CASSPPGTGGYNEQFF
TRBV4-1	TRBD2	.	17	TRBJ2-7	TGCGCCAGCAGCCTGGGACTAGCGGGGGGAACCTCCTACGAGCAGTACTTC	CASSLGLAGGTSYEQYF
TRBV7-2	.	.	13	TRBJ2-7	TGTGCCAGCAGCTTAATTGTGGGTTACGAGCAGTACTTC	CASSLIVGYEQYF
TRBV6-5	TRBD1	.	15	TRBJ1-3	TGTGCCAGCAGTTACGCGCAGGGGGTTCGAAACACCATATATTTT	CASSYAQGVRNTIYF
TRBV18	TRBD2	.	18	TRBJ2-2	TGTGCCAGCTCACCTCAACTAGGACTAGCCGCCAACACCGGGGAGCTGTTTTTT	CASSPQLGLAANTGELFF
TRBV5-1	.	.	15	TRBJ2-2	TGCGCCAGCAAGGCAAACACAGGGCATTCCGGGGAGCTGTTTTTT	CASKANTGHSGELFF
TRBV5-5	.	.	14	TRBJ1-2	TGTGCCAGCAGCTTGTGGTACAGGGACTATGGCTACACCTTC	CASSLWYRDYGYTF
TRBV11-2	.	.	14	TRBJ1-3	TGTGCCAGCAGCTTAGCGGGGTTCGGAAACACCATATATTTT	CASSLAGFGNTIYF
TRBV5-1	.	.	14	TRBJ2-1	TGCGCCAGCAGCTCACGGGGCTCCTACAATGAGCAGTTCTTC	CASSSRGSYNEQFF
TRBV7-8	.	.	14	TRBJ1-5	TGTGCCAGCACCGAATCGAACGTTTATCAGCCCCAGCATTTT	CASTESNVYQPQHF
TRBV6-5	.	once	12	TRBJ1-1	TGTGCCAGCAGCCCACGGGCTTATGAAGCTTTCTTT	CASSPRAYEAFF
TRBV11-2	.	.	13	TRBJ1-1	TGTGCCAGCAGCTTAGACCGGGACACAGAAGCTTTCTTT	CASSLDRDTEAFF
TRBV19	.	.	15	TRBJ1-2	TGTGCCAGTAGTATCGTTCCCCCGGGGACCTGGGGCTACACCTTC	CASSIVPPGTWGYTF
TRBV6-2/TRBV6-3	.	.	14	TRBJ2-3	TGTGCCAGCAGTTACGGGGGGGCCACAGATACGCAGTATTTT	CASSYGGATDTQYF
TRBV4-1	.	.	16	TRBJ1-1	TGCGCCAGCAGCCCTTCCAGGGTTTTAATGAACACTGAAGCTTTCTTT	CASSPSRVLMNTEAFF
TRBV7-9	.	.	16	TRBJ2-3	TGTGCCAGCAGCCCCATTTTCTCGAAAACAACAGATACGCAGTATTTT	CASSPIFSKTTDTQYF